These T cell receptor beta chains were read from a single sample in a study of blood T cell repertoires in COVID-19. TCRdb's table, derived via immunoSEQ multiplex PCR, lists solely in-frame clones and lacks some. Of roughly 100,000 clones listed, about 90% are singletons. The specimen sequenced was peripheral blood. The receptors here all came from a woman aged 60-70 years with acute or convalescent COVID-19. The CDR3 runs from the conserved cysteine through the conserved F or W. The D gene is left open where the match is weak. Clone size is stated in some rows and not others, as once, few, many or a class when expanded.

NA,TRBV27,NA,TRBJ1-1,TGTGCCAGCAGTTTTTACGGGGTAGAAGGGAACACTGAAGCTTTCTTT,CASSFYGVEGNTEAFF
TRBD1,TRBV19,NA,TRBJ1-1,TGTGCCAGTATGCTTTCTGGGACAGGGAGCACTGAAGCTTTCTTT,CASMLSGTGSTEAFF
NA,TRBV5-1,NA,TRBJ2-1,TGCGCCAGCAGCCCAGGAGGAGGCTCCATTGAGCAGTTCTTC,CASSPGGGSIEQFF
TRBD1,TRBV5-8,NA,TRBJ1-5,TGTGCCAGCAGCTCCGGGACAGGGCTGTCTTTTTCAGGCCAGCCCCAGCATTTT,CASSSGTGLSFSGQPQHF
NA,TRBV11-3,NA,TRBJ1-1,TGTGCCAGCAGCTTTCTAAACCTTATGAACACTGAAGCTTTCTTT,CASSFLNLMNTEAFF
TRBD1,TRBV6-6,NA,TRBJ1-1,TGTGCCACCCGACAGGGACCGAACACTGAAGCTTTCTTT,CATRQGPNTEAFF
TRBD1,TRBV24-1,NA,TRBJ1-5,TGTGCCACCAGTGATGCAGTCCCGGGACAGGGAAGATATCAGCCCCAGCATTTT,CATSDAVPGQGRYQPQHF
NA,TRBV27,NA,TRBJ1-1,TGTGCCAGCAGTTCCCAAAATAGACCGGGGACTGAAGCTTTCTTT,CASSSQNRPGTEAFF
NA,TRBV25-1,NA,TRBJ1-1,TGTGCCAGCAGTGATGATCGCAGAGGGAACACTGAAGCTTTCTTT,CASSDDRRGNTEAFF
NA,TRBV27,NA,TRBJ2-3,TGTGCCAGCAGCCCTAGAGTCTCAATGGAAGATTACTACACAGATACGCAGTATTTT,CASSPRVSMEDYYTDTQYF
TRBD1,TRBV7-6,once,TRBJ1-5,TGTGCCAGCAGCCCTGGACAGGGCTGGGGTCAGCCCCAGCATTTT,CASSPGQGWGQPQHF
TRBD1,TRBV7-3,NA,TRBJ1-2,TGTGCCAGCAGCTTATCAGGGGGACAGGCCGTACAGGGCTACACCTTC,CASSLSGGQAVQGYTF
TRBD1,TRBV27,NA,TRBJ1-1,TGTGCCAGCAAATTCGGGACAGGTGAAGCTTTCTTT,CASKFGTGEAFF
NA,TRBV19,NA,TRBJ1-5,TGTGCCAGTAGTACAACCCAGACGGGGGGGATTTTGGGGTGGCGCAATCAGCCCCAGCATTTT,CASSTTQTGGILGWRNQPQHF
TRBD1,TRBV28,NA,TRBJ1-2,TGTGCCAGCAGTTTAAGTTCAGGGGGCTTCGACTATGGCTACACCTTC,CASSLSSGGFDYGYTF
NA,TRBV10-1,NA,TRBJ2-5,TGCGCCAGCAGTGAGTTCAGGAACCAAGAGACCCAGTACTTC,CASSEFRNQETQYF
TRBD1,TRBV27,NA,TRBJ2-7,TGTGCCAGCAGTTCCGGGACAGGGGTAGGCTACGAGCAGTACTTC,CASSSGTGVGYEQYF
TRBD1,TRBV7-7,once,TRBJ1-5,TGTGCTAGCAGCTTAGTAGACTGGACAGGAAATCAGCCCCAGCATTTT,CASSLVDWTGNQPQHF
NA,TRBV6-1,NA,TRBJ1-2,TGTGCCAGCAGTGAAGGGGGGGGCTATGGCTACACCTTC,CASSEGGGYGYTF
NA,TRBV28,NA,TRBJ1-5,TGTGCCAGCAGCCAACAGGTAGGCGGTCAGCCCCAGCATTTT,CASSQQVGGQPQHF
TRBD2,TRBV29-1,NA,TRBJ2-3,TGCAGCGCAACTTCTAGCGGGAGGACTGATACGCAGTATTTT,CSATSSGRTDTQYF
NA,TRBV5-1,NA,TRBJ2-1,TGCGCCAGCAGCCGGGCCCCCGGGAGTACCAATGAGCAGTTCTTC,CASSRAPGSTNEQFF
TRBD2,TRBV7-9,NA,TRBJ2-1,TGTGCCAGCAGCGAGACCGGCGGGAGCTTCTACAATGAGCAGTTCTTC,CASSETGGSFYNEQFF
NA,TRBV5-1,NA,TRBJ1-4,TGCGCCAGCAGCCGGGATAATGAAAAACTGTTTTTT,CASSRDNEKLFF
TRBD2,TRBV6-2/TRBV6-3,NA,TRBJ2-1,TGTGCCAGCAGCCCCCCACTAGCGGGAGGGTCGGGCAATGAGCAGTTCTTC,CASSPPLAGGSGNEQFF
TRBD2,TRBV25-1,NA,TRBJ2-1,TGTGCCAGCAGTGCGCCGGGACTAGCGGGAGTCAATGAGCAGTTCTTC,CASSAPGLAGVNEQFF
NA,TRBV4-1,NA,TRBJ1-4,TGCGCCAGCAGCCAAGAGGGTGGCGGAGTGAATGAAAAACTGTTTTTT,CASSQEGGGVNEKLFF
TRBD1,TRBV28,NA,TRBJ1-2,TGTGCCAGCAATTTGGACAGGGGGTTCTCTTTCACCTTC,CASNLDRGFSFTF
TRBD2,TRBV5-1,NA,TRBJ2-1,TGCGCCAGCAGCCCTCCGGGACTAGCGGGGAATGAGCAGTTCTTC,CASSPPGLAGNEQFF
NA,TRBV6-5,NA,TRBJ1-1,TGTGCCAGCACCTGGGGGGGGAACACTGAAGCTTTCTTT,CASTWGGNTEAFF
TRBD1,TRBV6-5,few,TRBJ1-1,TGTGCCAGCAGGTACTCCGGGACAGGGGGTACTGAAGCTTTCTTT,CASRYSGTGGTEAFF
TRBD2,TRBV10-3,NA,TRBJ2-1,TGTGCCATCAGTGGTAGATCCGGGACTAGCGGGAGTAATGAGCAGTTCTTC,CAISGRSGTSGSNEQFF
NA,TRBV6-5,NA,TRBJ1-1,TGTGCCAGCAGTTACAACGGGAACACTGAAGCTTTCTTT,CASSYNGNTEAFF
NA,TRBV28,NA,TRBJ2-7,TGTGCCAGCAGTCTACTAAGCTCCTACGAGCAGTACTTC,CASSLLSSYEQYF
TRBD1,TRBV18,NA,TRBJ1-6,TGTGCCAGCTCACCTTCATCGTTAACAGGGGCCCAAATTAATTCACCCCTCCACTTT,CASSPSSLTGAQINSPLHF
NA,TRBV4-1,NA,TRBJ2-5,TGCGCCAGCAGCCCCGGGGGAAGGGAAGAGACCCAGTACTTC,CASSPGGREETQYF
NA,TRBV11-3,NA,TRBJ2-1,TGTGCCAGCAGCTTATTGGCGTTACTAGAAAACAATGAGCAGTTCTTC,CASSLLALLENNEQFF
NA,TRBV9,NA,TRBJ2-5,TGTGCCAGCAGCAGATCGGAGGCTCAGGAGACCCAGTACTTC,CASSRSEAQETQYF
NA,TRBV28,NA,TRBJ1-4,TGTGCCAGCAGTTTATCGGGAGGTGAAAAACTGTTTTTT,CASSLSGGEKLFF
NA,TRBV3-1/TRBV3-2,NA,TRBJ1-1,TGTGCCAGCAGCCCGTTGGACAGATCGAACACTGAAGCTTTCTTT,CASSPLDRSNTEAFF
NA,TRBV2,few,TRBJ1-3,TGTGCCAGCAAGGAACAGGGCGCTGGAAACACCATATATTTT,CASKEQGAGNTIYF
NA,TRBV5-1,NA,TRBJ2-7,TGCGCCAGCAGCTTGACCTCGGGCGAGCAGTACTTC,CASSLTSGEQYF
TRBD1,TRBV5-6,NA,TRBJ1-5,TGTGCCAGCAGCTTTTCCAACGGGACAGAGGATAGCAATCAGCCCCAGCATTTT,CASSFSNGTEDSNQPQHF
NA,TRBV15,NA,TRBJ2-5,TGTGCCACCAGCAGGATCAGACTGGATCAAGAGACCCAGTACTTC,CATSRIRLDQETQYF
TRBD1,TRBV6-5,NA,TRBJ2-5,TGTGCCAGCAGCCAGACAGGGGGCGTAGGAGAGACCCAGTACTTC,CASSQTGGVGETQYF
TRBD1,TRBV28,NA,TRBJ1-1,TGCGCTACCTACAGGGGGACCCCTCCAGAAGCTTTCTTT,CATYRGTPPEAFF
NA,TRBV6-5,NA,TRBJ1-2,TGTGCCAGCAGTCTACACCGCGGGGGAGACTATGGCTACACCTTC,CASSLHRGGDYGYTF
NA,TRBV5-1,NA,TRBJ1-2,TGCGCCAGCAGCCCATGGACAGCCAACTATGGCTACACCTTC,CASSPWTANYGYTF
TRBD1,TRBV9,few,TRBJ1-2,TGTGCCAGCAGCGTATCTGAGGGACAGAGTTATGGCTACACCTTC,CASSVSEGQSYGYTF